The source of this TCR beta chain is a study of blood T cell repertoires in COVID-19. The table came from immunoSEQ multiplex PCR; TCRdb's copy has only in-frame clones and leaves some out. In the table there are 200,000 to 250,000 clones, roughly 88% of which are singletons. Deletions cut 4 bases from V and 6 bases from J, with 23 bases between. Germline V CDR1 and CDR2: SGHRS, YFSETQ. CDR3 size: 17 residues. The V call is TRBV5-1, the J call TRBJ2-1; possible D gene TRBD1, 5 bases. Sequenced input: PBMCs or T cells enriched from blood (not recorded which). This TCR derives from a woman aged 25-40 years who had been exposed to COVID-19. CDR3 protein: CASSIPPLGRRPNEQFF. The CDR3 region has the DNA TGCGCCAGCAGCATACCTCCGTTGGGGCGACGTCCCAATGAGCAGTTCTTC.